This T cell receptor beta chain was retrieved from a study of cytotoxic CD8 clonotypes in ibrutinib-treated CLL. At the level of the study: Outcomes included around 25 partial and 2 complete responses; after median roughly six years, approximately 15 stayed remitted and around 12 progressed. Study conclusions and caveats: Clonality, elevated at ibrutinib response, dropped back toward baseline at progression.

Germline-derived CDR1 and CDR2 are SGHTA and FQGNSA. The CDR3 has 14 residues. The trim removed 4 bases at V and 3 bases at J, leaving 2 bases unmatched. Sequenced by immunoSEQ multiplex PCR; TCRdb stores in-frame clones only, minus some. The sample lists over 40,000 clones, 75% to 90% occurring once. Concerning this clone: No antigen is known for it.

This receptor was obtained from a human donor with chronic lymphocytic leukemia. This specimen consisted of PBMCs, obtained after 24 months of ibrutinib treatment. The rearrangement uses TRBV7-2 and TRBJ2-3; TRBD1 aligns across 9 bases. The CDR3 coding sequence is TGTGCCAGCAGCTCCGACAGGGGGACAGATACGCAGTATTTT. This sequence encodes CASSSDRGTDTQYF.